These 6 T cell receptor beta chains came from one sample sequenced in a study of cytomegalovirus exposure and HLA in healthy donors. PCR used 60 Vbeta primers and 13 Jbeta primers. The method was immunoSEQ multiplex PCR; TCRdb's version includes in-frame clones alone and lacks a portion of them. The sample lists under 130,000 clones; roughly 71% were seen once. The source material was PBMCs. The receptors were gathered from a man in his forties or fifties in good health and CMV-seropositive.

The sample holds a few counts of this clone. V gene TRBV5-4 combines with J gene TRBJ2-7; 9 bases line up with TRBD1. The CDR3 extends over 14 amino acids. V dropped 4 bases and J dropped 4; count of bases not matched to a gene: 6. Germline V gene lookup returns CDR1 SGHNT and CDR2 YYREEE (reference sequence). CDR3: CASSVGQGLYEQYF. The DNA of the CDR3 is TGTGCCAGCAGCGTGGGACAGGGTCTTTACGAGCAGTACTTC. The entire variable domain, with the rest obtained from reference TRBV5-4 and TRBJ2-7, is as follows: ETGVTQSPTHLIKTRGQQVTLRCSSQSGHNTVSWYQQALGQGPQFIFQYYREEENGRGNFPPRFSGLQFPNYSSELNVNALELDDSALYLCASSVGQGLYEQYFGPGTRLTVT.

The CDR3 DNA sequence: TGCGCCAGCAGCCAAGATGAGACAGGGAACTATGGCTACACCTTC. Translating gives CASSQDETGNYGYTF. The chain joins TRBV4-1 to TRBJ1-2, with 7 bases fitting TRBD1. CDR1 is MGHRA, CDR2 YSYEKL, per germline. V shed 0 bases, J shed 2 bases, and the junction held 3 bases outside the gene matches. The CDR3 extends over 15 amino acids.

The sample holds one count of this clone. This rearrangement joins TRBV6-5 to TRBJ1-1; D uncertain. The CDR3 is 15 residues long. Between the trimmed V and J ends, which lost 4 bases and 0 bases, there was a span of 12 bases. Germline-derived CDR1 and CDR2 are MNHEY and SVGAGI. CDR3 loop: CASSLGPGVNTEAFF. The CDR3 region has the DNA TGTGCCAGCAGTTTAGGGCCCGGGGTGAACACTGAAGCTTTCTTT.

The genes are TRBV29-1 and TRBJ2-1; no clear D gene. Trimming removed 0 bases at V and 3 bases at J, with 6 bases between. Germline V gives CDR1 SQVTM, CDR2 ANQGSEA. The CDR3 is 13 residues long. The CDR3 DNA reads TGCAGCGTTGAAGATTCCTACTACAATGAGCAGTTCTTC. Its translation: CSVEDSYYNEQFF.

This clone appeared a few times. CDR3 amino acids: CASSSERLAERTGELFF. For the CDR3, the DNA is TGTGCCAGCAGCTCCGAACGGCTAGCGGAGCGCACCGGGGAGCTGTTTTTT. V usage is TRBV7-8 and J usage is TRBJ2-2; 7 positions match TRBD2. The CDR3 has 17 residues. The junction had 12 bases not matched to a gene; V was cut back by 4 bases and J by 4 bases. Germline lookup yields CDR1 SGHVS and CDR2 FQNEAQ.

This clone was observed a few times. V and J are TRBV7-6 and TRBJ1-4, with 10 bases fitting TRBD1. The CDR3 consists of 15 residues. Germline CDR1 and CDR2: SGHVS and FNYEAQ. V lost 0 bases and J lost 6; bases outside the gene matches: 1. The CDR3 DNA is TGTGCCAGCAGCTTAGCCGGGACAGGGGATGAAAAACTGTTTTTT. It codes for CASSLAGTGDEKLFF.